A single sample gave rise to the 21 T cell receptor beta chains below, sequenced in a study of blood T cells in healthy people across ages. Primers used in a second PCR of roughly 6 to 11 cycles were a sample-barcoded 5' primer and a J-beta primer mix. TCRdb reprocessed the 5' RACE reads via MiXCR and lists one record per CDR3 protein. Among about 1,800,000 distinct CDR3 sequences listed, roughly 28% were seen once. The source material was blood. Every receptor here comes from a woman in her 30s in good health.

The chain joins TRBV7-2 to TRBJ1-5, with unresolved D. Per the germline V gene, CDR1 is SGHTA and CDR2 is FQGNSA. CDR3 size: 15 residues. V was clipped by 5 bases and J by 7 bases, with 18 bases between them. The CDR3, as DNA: TGTGCCAGCAGCCCACCGGGAGGCAGACTCCAGCCCCAGCATTTT. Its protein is CASSPPGGRLQPQHF.

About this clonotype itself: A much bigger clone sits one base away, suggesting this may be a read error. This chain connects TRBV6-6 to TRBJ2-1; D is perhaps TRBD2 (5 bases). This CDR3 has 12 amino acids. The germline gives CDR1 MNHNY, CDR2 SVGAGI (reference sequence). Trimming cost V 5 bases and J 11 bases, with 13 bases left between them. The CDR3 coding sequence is TGTGCCAGCAGTCTGGACGGGATGAAGCAGTTCTTC. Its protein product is CASSLDGMKQFF.

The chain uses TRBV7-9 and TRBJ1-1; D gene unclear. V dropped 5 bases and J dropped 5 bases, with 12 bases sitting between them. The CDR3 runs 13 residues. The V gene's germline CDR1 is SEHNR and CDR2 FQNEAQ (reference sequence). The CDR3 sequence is CASSENLGTEAFF. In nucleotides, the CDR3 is TGTGCCAGCAGCGAAAATCTGGGAACTGAAGCTTTCTTT.

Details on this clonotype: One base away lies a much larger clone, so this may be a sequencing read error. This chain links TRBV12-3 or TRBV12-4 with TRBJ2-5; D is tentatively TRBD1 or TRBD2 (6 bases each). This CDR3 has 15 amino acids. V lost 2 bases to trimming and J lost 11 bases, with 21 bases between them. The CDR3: CASSLFGGWDNEQYF. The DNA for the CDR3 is TGTGCCAGCAGTTTATTCGGGGGATGGGACAATGAGCAGTACTTC.

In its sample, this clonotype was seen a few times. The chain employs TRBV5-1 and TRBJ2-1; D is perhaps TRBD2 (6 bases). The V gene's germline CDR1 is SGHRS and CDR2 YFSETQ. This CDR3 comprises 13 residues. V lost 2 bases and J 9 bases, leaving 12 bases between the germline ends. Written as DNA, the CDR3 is TGCGCCAGCAGCTTTTCCCGGAGGGGTGAGCAGTTCTTC. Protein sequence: CASSFSRRGEQFF.

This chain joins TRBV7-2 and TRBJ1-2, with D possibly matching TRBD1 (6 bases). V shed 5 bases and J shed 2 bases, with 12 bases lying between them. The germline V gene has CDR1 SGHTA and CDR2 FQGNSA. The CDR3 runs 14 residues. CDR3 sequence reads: CASSQQGPNYGYTF. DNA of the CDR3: TGTGCCAGCAGCCAACAGGGACCGAACTATGGCTACACCTTC. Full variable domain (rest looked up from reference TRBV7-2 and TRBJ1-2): GAGVSQSPSNKVTEKGKDVELRCDPISGHTALYWYRQSLGQGLEFLIYFQGNSAPDKSGLPSDRFSAERTGGSVSTLTIQRTQQEDSAVYLCASSQQGPNYGYTFGSGTRLTVV.

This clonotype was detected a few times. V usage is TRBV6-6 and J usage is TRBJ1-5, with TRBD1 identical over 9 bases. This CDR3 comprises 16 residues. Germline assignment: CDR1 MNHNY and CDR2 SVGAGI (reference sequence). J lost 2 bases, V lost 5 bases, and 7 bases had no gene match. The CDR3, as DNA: TGTGCCAGCAGTCTTACAGGGGGCAGGGGCAATCAGCCCCAGCATTTT. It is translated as CASSLTGGRGNQPQHF.

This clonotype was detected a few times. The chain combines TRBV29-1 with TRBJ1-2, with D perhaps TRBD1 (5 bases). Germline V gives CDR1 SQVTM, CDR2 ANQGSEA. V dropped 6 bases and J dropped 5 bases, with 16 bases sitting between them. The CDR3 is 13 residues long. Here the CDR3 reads CSVAPGARYGYTF. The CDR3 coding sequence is TGCAGCGTCGCCCCCGGGGCGAGGTATGGCTACACCTTC. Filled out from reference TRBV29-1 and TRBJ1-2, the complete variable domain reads SAVISQKPSRDICQRGTSLTIQCQVDSQVTMMFWYRQQPGQSLTLIATANQGSEATYESGFVIDKFPISRPNLTFSTLTVSNMSPEDSSIYLCSVAPGARYGYTFGSGTRLTVV.

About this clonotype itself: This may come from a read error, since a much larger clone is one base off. Written as DNA, the CDR3 is TGTGCCAGCAGATTAGCGGGGGGTTGGGATGAGCAGTTCTTC. This encodes CASRLAGGWDEQFF. V usage is TRBV28 and J usage is TRBJ2-1, with 10 bases fitting TRBD2. CDR1 is MDHEN and CDR2 is SYDVKM in the germline V gene. V shed 6 bases, J shed 8 bases, and the junction held 7 bases outside the gene matches. This CDR3 region has 14 residues.

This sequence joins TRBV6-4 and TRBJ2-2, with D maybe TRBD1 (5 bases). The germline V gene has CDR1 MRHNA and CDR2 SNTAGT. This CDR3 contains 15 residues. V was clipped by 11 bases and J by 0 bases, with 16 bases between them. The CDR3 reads CALQGRQTNTGELFF. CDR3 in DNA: TGTGCCCTCCAAGGGCGACAGACGAACACCGGGGAGCTGTTTTTT.

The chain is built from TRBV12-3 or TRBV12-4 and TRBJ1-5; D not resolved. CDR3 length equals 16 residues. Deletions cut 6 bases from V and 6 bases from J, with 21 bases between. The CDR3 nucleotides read TGTGCCAGCAGCCCGAGCAGAAGGGCCGGCGGTCAGCCCCAGCATTTT. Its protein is CASSPSRRAGGQPQHF.

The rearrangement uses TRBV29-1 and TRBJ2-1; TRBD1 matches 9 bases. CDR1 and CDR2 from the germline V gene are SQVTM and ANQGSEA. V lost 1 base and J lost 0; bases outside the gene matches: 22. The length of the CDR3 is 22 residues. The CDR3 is CSVEVAGTGFISVGGSYNEQFF. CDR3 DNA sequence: TGCAGCGTTGAAGTAGCCGGGACAGGGTTTATCAGTGTCGGGGGCTCCTACAATGAGCAGTTCTTC.

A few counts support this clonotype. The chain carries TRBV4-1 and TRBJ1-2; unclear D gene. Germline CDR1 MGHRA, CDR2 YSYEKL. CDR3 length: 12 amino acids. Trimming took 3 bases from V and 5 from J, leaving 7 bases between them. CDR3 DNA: TGCGCCAGCAGCCAGGTGCATTATGGCTACACCTTC. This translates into CASSQVHYGYTF.

CDR3 nucleotide sequence: TGTGCCAGCAGTTCCAGGGGAACAGGGGGCCCTGAAGCTTTCTTT. Translating gives CASSSRGTGGPEAFF. This chain links TRBV6-5 with TRBJ1-1; 9 bases map to TRBD1. The CDR3 has 15 amino acids. The germline V gene encodes CDR1 MNHEY and CDR2 SVGAGI. The V gene end was trimmed by 4 bases and the J gene end by 6 bases; junction bases not matched to a gene: 9.

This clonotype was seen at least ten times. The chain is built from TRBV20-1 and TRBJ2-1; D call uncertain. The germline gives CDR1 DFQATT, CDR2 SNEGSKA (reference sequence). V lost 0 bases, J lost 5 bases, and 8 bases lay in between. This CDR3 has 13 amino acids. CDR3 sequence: CSARDGIHNEQFF. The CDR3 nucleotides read TGCAGTGCTAGAGATGGGATCCACAATGAGCAGTTCTTC.

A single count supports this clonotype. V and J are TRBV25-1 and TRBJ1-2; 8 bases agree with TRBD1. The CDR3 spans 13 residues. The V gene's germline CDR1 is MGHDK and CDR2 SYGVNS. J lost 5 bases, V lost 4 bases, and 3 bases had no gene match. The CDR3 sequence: CASSAGGWYGYTF. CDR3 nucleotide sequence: TGTGCCAGCAGTGCAGGGGGCTGGTATGGCTACACCTTC.

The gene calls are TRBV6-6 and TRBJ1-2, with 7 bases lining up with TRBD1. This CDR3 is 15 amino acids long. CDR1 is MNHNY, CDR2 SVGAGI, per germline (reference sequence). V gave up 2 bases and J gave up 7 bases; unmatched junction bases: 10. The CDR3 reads CASSYPGTDVGGYTF. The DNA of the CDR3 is TGTGCCAGCAGTTACCCCGGGACAGATGTGGGTGGCTACACCTTC.

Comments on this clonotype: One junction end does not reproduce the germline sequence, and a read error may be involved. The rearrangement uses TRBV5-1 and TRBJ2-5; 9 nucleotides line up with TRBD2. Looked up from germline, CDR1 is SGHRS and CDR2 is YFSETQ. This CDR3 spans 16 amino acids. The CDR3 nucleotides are TGCGCCAGTAGCTTGGGTGGTAGCGGGAGTGTGGAGACCCAGTACTTC. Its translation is CASSLGGSGSVETQYF.

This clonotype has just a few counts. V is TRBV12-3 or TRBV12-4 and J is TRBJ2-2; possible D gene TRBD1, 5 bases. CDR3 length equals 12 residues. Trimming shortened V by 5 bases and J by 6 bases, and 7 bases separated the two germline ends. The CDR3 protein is CASSAQAGELFF. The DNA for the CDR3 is TGTGCCAGCAGTGCACAGGCCGGGGAGCTGTTTTTT.

CDR3 amino acids: CASSTVTPGLGDTDTQYF. Written as DNA, the CDR3 is TGTGCCAGCAGCACAGTTACCCCGGGACTAGGAGACACAGATACGCAGTATTTT. V usage is TRBV13 and J usage is TRBJ2-3; 8 nucleotides match TRBD2. The germline CDR1 and CDR2 sequences are PRHDT and FYEKMQ (reference sequence). With V trimmed by 5 bases and J by 2 bases, 15 bases remained unmatched. This CDR3 contains 18 residues.

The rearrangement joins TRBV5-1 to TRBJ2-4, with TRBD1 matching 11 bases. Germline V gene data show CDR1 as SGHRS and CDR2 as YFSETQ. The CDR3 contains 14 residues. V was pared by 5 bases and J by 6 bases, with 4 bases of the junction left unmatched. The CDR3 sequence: CASSGTGGINIQYF. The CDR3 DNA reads TGCGCCAGCAGTGGGACAGGGGGTATAAACATTCAGTACTTC.